This TCR beta chain emerged from a study of T cells in Graves' hyperthyroidism and ophthalmopathy. RNA transcripts yielded amplified TCR beta CDR3 regions. TCR CDR3 regions were first amplified by RT-PCR with HTBI primers. TCRdb analysed the multiplex PCR reads with MiXCR anew, one entry per CDR3 protein. The sample carries some 490,000 distinct CDR3 sequences, 22% recorded once. The CDR3 totals 14 residues. Germline values: CDR1 LNHDA, CDR2 SQIVND (reference sequence). V was pared by 6 bases and J by 5 bases, with 16 bases between. This clonotype was obtained from a woman in her 70s with Graves' ophthalmopathy. This rearrangement joins TRBV19 to TRBJ1-1, with a tentative D call TRBD1 (5 bases). Sequencing used blood. In DNA, the CDR3 is TGTGCCAGTAGGCGGGGCACCATGGGGACTGAAGCTTTCTTT. Protein product: CASRRGTMGTEAFF.